The TCR beta chain described here comes from a study of shared T cell receptors in the human thymus. Clones were sequenced by immunoSEQ multiplex PCR, and TCRdb holds only the in-frame ones, with some missing. Counted here are roughly 500,000 clones, roughly 74% occurring once; the ten biggest clones make up around 0.012%. CDR1 and CDR2 from the germline V gene are SGHRS and YFSETQ. The CDR3 has 15 residues. V was clipped by 1 base and J by 0 bases; unmatched bases: 0. A further study also used this sample, focusing on human thymus T cells. That paper states: Obtained as resections during corrective heart surgery, the thymus tissue was then studied.

The receptor was isolated from a boy under two years old with a congenital heart defect. The chain combines TRBV5-1 with TRBJ2-3; TRBD1 matches at 9 bases. The source material was thymocytes. The CDR3 coding sequence is TGCGCCAGCAGCTTGACAGGGGGCAGCACAGATACGCAGTATTTT. It is translated as CASSLTGGSTDTQYF.